This T cell receptor beta chain was found in a study of blood T cell repertoires in COVID-19. About the study: Some COVID-19 samples were acute and others convalescent; all came from the United States, Italy and Spain. From T cells, B-cell-depleted T cells, or PBMCs came the material, which was cDNA or gDNA.

Trimming cost V 2 bases and J 9 bases; bases outside gene matches: 8. Per the germline V gene, CDR1 is MNHEY and CDR2 is SVGAGI. This CDR3 comprises 16 residues. In the original analysis: Amplification from reference gene primers served as the basis for estimated nucleated cell counts. The repertoire was sequenced with immunoSEQ multiplex PCR; TCRdb's copy has only in-frame clones and lacks some. D and trimming come from the DNA, and the V and J calls and clone size come from that table. The sample lists some 45,000 clones, almost 85% occurring once. This clone appeared once. The specimen was peripheral blood. The V gene is TRBV6-5, the J gene TRBJ2-1; 12 nucleotides agree with TRBD2. The source of this sequence is a human donor in a cohort sampled during active COVID-19. This CDR3 reads CASSYALAGGLSEQFF. As DNA, the CDR3 is TGTGCCAGCAGTTACGCTCTAGCGGGAGGGCTTAGTGAGCAGTTCTTC.